This T cell receptor (beta chain) was documented in a study of blood T cell repertoires in COVID-19 (TCRdb year 2020). At the level of the whole study: Collaborator samples came from the United States, Italy and Spain and covered acute and convalescent phases of COVID-19. The prospective study material was composed of cDNA or gDNA derived from T cells, B-cell-depleted T cells, or PBMCs. The dataset comprised deeply sampled blood TCRbeta repertoires from subjects exposed to, actively infected with, or recovered from COVID-19. The repertoires were released in a freely available public database intended as a resource for research on the immune response to SARS-CoV-2. The samples were drawn from the first 160 participants of the ongoing ImmuneRACE study and from 1,254 subjects provided by 6 global collaborators. A de-identified subject ID, COVID-19 status, age in years and sex were almost always included in the sample metadata. Where available, HLA class I and class II types were obtained from metadata supplied by the sample provider rather than from assay-based typing. What the study reported, not specific to this receptor: Clinical and demographic metadata were provided uncurated, with the amount varying by source and participant.

The CDR3 runs 17 residues from the cysteine to the phenylalanine. Just the 51-base CDR3 DNA is kept, in frame starting at base 1. The germline V gene specifies SGHVS as CDR1 and FQNEAQ as CDR2. Trimming removed 5 bases from V and 3 bases from J, leaving 20 bases between the germline ends. TCRbeta CDR3 regions were amplified from genomic DNA by means of the immunoSEQ Assay, a bias-controlled multiplex PCR. In the paper's pipeline: The number of nucleated cells in each sample was estimated by amplification of reference gene primers within the assay. To quantify the absolute abundance of each unique TCRbeta CDR3 rearrangement, sequence reads were collapsed and filtered. For each sample, productive Simpson clonality was calculated by taking the square root of Simpson's diversity index across productive rearrangements. TCRdb limited this immuneACCESS table to in-frame rearrangements with V and J called. A share of clones is missing; checked studies link under half to unresolved V genes, and the rest is unexplained. The DNA was the basis for D and trimming; V, J and clone size are from that table. The sample contains 70,000 to 95,000 clones, around four fifths of them found a single time. The ten largest clones capture roughly a third of the sample.

Points on this clone: This receptor's antigen is unknown. Base qualities are not at hand, and no much larger clone is one base apart.

One collaborating source in Seattle enrolled patients while the patients were actively infected and followed the patients over time throughout the course of disease. Collaborating institutions collected whole blood in K2EDTA tubes following their own protocols. For TCRbeta analysis, collaborator samples were shipped as frozen whole blood, as isolated PBMCs, or as DNA extracted from either sample type. The receptor comes from a man aged 60-69 years with COVID-19, enrolled during active disease. Recombination connected TRBV7-8 to TRBJ1-5; TRBD1 is a weak D gene call, 5 bases matching. The sample consisted of peripheral blood. CDR3 region: CASSIIWGDGNNQPQHF. The DNA sequence is as follows: TGTGCCAGCAGCATAATATGGGGGGACGGAAACAATCAGCCCCAGCATTTT.